This T cell receptor (beta chain) was sequenced during a study of regulatory T cells in long-lasting Graves disease. Study conclusions and caveats: Among samples with persistent disease, TRBV28, TRBJ1-2 and TRBJ2-5 were favored. Rather than thyroid tissue, only peripheral blood underwent study.

This clonotype was seen a few times. Its antigen is undetermined. Libraries of TCR beta came from iRepertoire HTBI primers plus Arm-PCR of CDR3 regions. TCRdb reprocessed the multiplex PCR reads with MiXCR, giving one entry per CDR3 protein. This sample yields over 200,000 distinct CDR3 sequences, of which roughly 18% are seen a single time; about 14% belongs to the top ten. The CDR3 extends over 17 amino acids. Germline V lookup: CDR1 LNHNV, CDR2 YYDKDF (reference sequence). V lost 5 bases to trimming and J lost 0 bases; unmatched junction nucleotides: 9. Time point meaning: newly diagnosed GD, antithyroid drugs for less than 3 months. Extracted RNA from PBMCs served as the source of the TCR library. These records were also assigned to another study, of T cells in Graves' hyperthyroidism and ophthalmopathy.

This receptor was obtained from a woman in her 30s with Graves disease. The rearrangement uses TRBV15 and TRBJ1-4, with 7 bases identical to TRBD1. Sequences were derived from peripheral blood mononuclear cells (PBMCs), sampled at new diagnosis, from a patient treated with antithyroid drugs. This CDR3 is CATSRGTDRTTNEKLFF. The CDR3 DNA reads as TGTGCCACCAGCCGAGGGACAGATCGGACAACTAATGAAAAACTGTTTTTT.